This TCR beta chain derives from a study of blood T cell repertoires in COVID-19. On the study more broadly: Italy, Spain and the United States were the sources of the convalescent and acute COVID-19 samples. PBMCs, B-cell-depleted T cells, or T cells provided the cDNA or gDNA that made up the material.

Libraries were prepared by immunoSEQ multiplex PCR; TCRdb keeps only in-frame clonotypes and omits some of them. The top ten hold 7.5% to 10% of the sample, which has over 250,000 clones, approximately 83% seen once. This CDR3 has 12 residues. The germline gives CDR1 MNHEY, CDR2 SVGAGI. V was pared by 8 bases and J by 5 bases, with 11 bases between. The sequence came from a woman aged 50 to 65 who had recovered from COVID-19. The V gene is TRBV6-5, the J gene TRBJ2-3, with TRBD2 as a possible D gene (6 bases). Material: peripheral blood. DNA for the CDR3: TGTGCCAGCGGCGGCGGGGTAGATACGCAGTATTTT. As protein: CASGGGVDTQYF.